This TCR beta chain was captured by sequencing in a study of shared clonotypes between healthy human individuals. The CDR3 loop spans 16 amino acids. Trimming pared 2 bases from V and 1 base from J, leaving 15 bases between. Germline CDR1 reads MNHNY; CDR2 reads SVGAGI (reference sequence). Terminally differentiated effector memory CD45RA+ cells were excluded from the naive CD8 cells, which were CD45RO-negative and positively selected for CCR7. Some clones are missing from TCRdb's copy, which holds only in-frame ones; the method was immunoSEQ multiplex PCR. The table lists about 1,800,000 clones, over 85% of them singletons.

The clonotype was recovered from a man in his late teens or twenties in good health. V usage is TRBV6-6 and J usage is TRBJ2-7, with no clear D. Sequenced material: naive CD8+ T cells sorted from blood. For the CDR3, the DNA is TGTGCCAGCAGTTACGAGCGTCTAGGTTCTTCCTACGAGCAGTACTTC. Protein sequence: CASSYERLGSSYEQYF.